This T cell receptor beta chain is from a study of blood T cell repertoires in COVID-19 (dated by TCRdb to about 2020). For context, the study as a whole: Samples from collaborators originated in the United States, Italy and Spain and spanned both the acute and convalescent phases of COVID-19. The prospective study material was composed of cDNA or gDNA derived from T cells, B-cell-depleted T cells, or PBMCs. Deeply sampled blood TCRbeta repertoires from subjects exposed to, actively infected with, or recovered from COVID-19 were included in the dataset. A freely available public database, intended as a resource for researchers studying the immune response to SARS-CoV-2, is where the repertoires were released. The samples were drawn from two sources: the first 160 participants of the ongoing ImmuneRACE study, and fewer than 1,500 subjects contributed by 6 global collaborators. A de-identified subject ID, COVID-19 status, age in years and sex were almost always included in the sample metadata. Where HLA class I and class II types were available, the types were taken from metadata supplied by the sample provider, not from assay-based typing.

What the authors observed across the whole study: The amount of clinical and demographic metadata varied by source and participant and was provided uncurated.

TCRbeta CDR3 regions were amplified from genomic DNA using the immunoSEQ Assay, a bias-controlled multiplex PCR. Concerning the study's data processing: The number of nucleated cells in each sample was estimated by amplification of reference gene primers within the assay. To quantify the absolute abundance of each unique TCRbeta CDR3 rearrangement, sequence reads were collapsed and filtered. For each sample, productive Simpson clonality was calculated by taking the square root of Simpson's diversity index across productive rearrangements. TCRdb holds this immuneACCESS table with in-frame rearrangements only. Some clones are missing; in checked studies, unresolved V genes explain under half, and the rest has no known cause. The D gene and trimming were derived from the DNA, and the V and J assignments and clone size from that table. The sample table shows over 200,000 clones, and just over 85% are seen once. Less than 20% of the sample goes to the ten largest clones.

As for this clone: What this receptor recognizes is not known. Base qualities were left out, and no much larger clone turns up one base away.

A distance of 6 bases separates the germline ends of V and J, which lose 0 bases and 0 bases respectively. The germline V gene encodes CDR1 SGHRS and CDR2 YFSETQ. Taken from cysteine to phenylalanine, the CDR3 has 14 residues. Just the 42-base CDR3 DNA is kept, in frame starting at base 1. Enrolling through a virtual design, the prospective study's participants ranged in age from roughly 18 to 100 years and lived across 24 United States geographic areas. In the prospective study, participants were assigned to cohorts based on the clinical history participants reported in a screening survey and a study questionnaire. For ImmuneRACE Cohort 3, a participant was defined as recovered based on two consecutive negative NP/OP PCR tests, clearance by a healthcare professional, or resolution of symptoms. In the prospective study, whole blood, serum and a nasopharyngeal or oropharyngeal swab were collected from each participant by mobile phlebotomists. Prospective study participants could optionally give additional blood draws and questionnaires over an approximately two-month period. Prospective study blood samples were shipped either frozen or at room temperature before DNA extraction.

Sequencing used PBMCs or T cells enriched from blood (not recorded which). The chain is encoded by TRBV5-1 joined to TRBJ1-1; the D gene lacks a confident call. The sequence was obtained from a man between 18 and 35 years old who had recovered from COVID-19. Read as DNA, the sequence is TGCGCCAGCAGCTTGGGTGGCATGAACACTGAAGCTTTCTTT. This codes for CASSLGGMNTEAFF.